This T cell receptor (beta chain) was documented in a study of blood T cell repertoires in COVID-19. Turning to the study itself: Samples came from the United States, Italy and Spain, spanning acute and convalescent COVID-19. PBMCs, B-cell-depleted T cells, or T cells provided the cDNA or gDNA that made up the material.

Clones were read by immunoSEQ multiplex PCR, and TCRdb kept only the in-frame ones, dropping some. The data show 95,000 to 100,000 clones, with 85% to 95% seen just once and 5% to 6% held by the top ten. Germline V lookup: CDR1 MDHEN, CDR2 SYDVKM. V lost 6 bases and J 11 bases, leaving 16 bases between the germline ends. This CDR3 is built from 12 residues. This chain connects TRBV28 to TRBJ1-1, with a possible D match to TRBD1 (5 bases). This sequence was found in a man aged 45 to 65 with active COVID-19. The specimen sequenced was peripheral blood. DNA of the CDR3: TGTGCCAGCAGCCCCGGGCGGGGGAGGGCTTTCTTT. Encoded protein: CASSPGRGRAFF.